This passage covers 16 T cell receptor beta chains from one sample sequenced in a study of T cell responses to AZD1222 COVID-19 vaccine. Assay: immunoSEQ multiplex PCR; the TCRdb copy retains only in-frame clones and omits some. The sample lists 60,000 to 65,000 clones, 76% occurring once. The input for sequencing was peripheral blood, taken on day 0 of AZD1222 vaccination. The receptors shown here come from an adult in good health.

The CDR3: CASSIDGEIGYTF. CDR3 nucleotides: TGTGCCAGTAGTATAGACGGGGAGATTGGCTACACCTTC. The chain carries TRBV19 and TRBJ1-2; D ambiguous. The ends were cut back, 0 bases at V and 7 bases at J, with 9 bases in the middle. The germline V gene encodes CDR1 LNHDA and CDR2 SQIVND (reference sequence). The CDR3 sequence is 13 residues long. Based on the CDR3 plus reference TRBV19 and TRBJ1-2, the full variable domain is DGGITQSPKYLFRKEGQNVTLSCEQNLNHDAMYWYRQDPGQGLRLIYYSQIVNDFQKGDIAEGYSVSREKKESFPLTVTSAQKNPTAFYLCASSIDGEIGYTFGSGTRLTVV.

The rearrangement joins TRBV4-3 to TRBJ1-2; unclear D gene. Germline CDR1 and CDR2: LGHNA and YSLEER. Trimming took off 0 bases at V and 5 bases at J, with 13 bases between the two ends. There are 15 residues in the CDR3. The CDR3 region has the DNA TGCGCCAGCAGCCAAGATTCGGCAGCTTATTATGGCTACACCTTC. This encodes CASSQDSAAYYGYTF.

This clone was detected a few times. The genes are TRBV9 and TRBJ2-1; D ambiguous. Deletions cut 4 bases from V and 5 bases from J, with 13 bases between. The CDR3 spans 14 residues. In germline, CDR1 is SGDLS, CDR2 YYNGEE. CDR3 bases: TGTGCCAGCAGCCTCAAGTCGGGCCACAATGAGCAGTTCTTC. Protein product: CASSLKSGHNEQFF.

The table lists this clone with a few counts. This rearrangement joins TRBV4-1 to TRBJ2-1, with D maybe TRBD1 (5 bases). This CDR3 region has 15 residues. Trimming removed 0 bases from V and 6 bases from J, with 12 bases in between. The germline CDR1 and CDR2 sequences are MGHRA and YSYEKL. Here the CDR3 reads CASSQDRDRVNEQFF. The CDR3 DNA follows: TGCGCCAGCAGCCAAGACAGGGATCGGGTCAATGAGCAGTTCTTC.

The rearrangement links TRBV12-3 or TRBV12-4 to TRBJ2-7; D is undetermined. The CDR3 is 12 residues long. Trimming removed 0 bases at V and 5 bases at J, with 5 bases between. In DNA form, the CDR3 reads TGTGCCAGCAGTTTAGCGCGGAACGAGCAGTACTTC. The encoded protein is CASSLARNEQYF.

This clone is labeled as medium-sized (0.01 to 0.1%). CDR3 sequence: CASSLGGYNEQFF. CDR3 coding DNA: TGCGCCAGCAGCCTAGGGGGCTACAATGAGCAGTTCTTC. The gene calls are TRBV4-1 and TRBJ2-1; D may be TRBD1 (6 bases). The CDR3 is made up of 13 amino acids. Germline CDR1 is MGHRA and CDR2 is YSYEKL. Trimming took off 4 bases at V and 3 bases at J, with 7 bases between the two ends.

This rearrangement joins TRBV10-3 to TRBJ1-3; no clear D. The CDR3 runs to 14 residues. In germline, CDR1 is ENHRY, CDR2 SYGVKD. V gave up 3 bases and J gave up 1 base, with 7 bases separating them. The CDR3 here is CAISDPSSGNTIYF. DNA for the CDR3: TGTGCCATCAGTGATCCTAGTTCTGGAAACACCATATATTTT.

This chain links TRBV10-3 with TRBJ2-3; D assignment may be TRBD1 or TRBD2 (5 bases each). This CDR3 is 14 amino acids long. Per germline, CDR1 ENHRY and CDR2 SYGVKD. Trimming took off 6 bases at V and 10 bases at J, with 20 bases between the two ends. As DNA, the CDR3 is TGTGCCATCAGGGGGAGTACCGACGGGGCCCCGCAGTATTTT. Encoded protein: CAIRGSTDGAPQYF.

This chain connects TRBV19 to TRBJ1-1; the D is unclear. CDR1 and CDR2 from the germline V gene are LNHDA and SQIVND (reference sequence). CDR3 size: 12 residues. V was clipped by 8 bases and J by 3 bases, with 10 bases between them. The CDR3 here is CASAGLYTEAFF. CDR3 nucleotides: TGTGCCAGTGCCGGCCTATACACTGAAGCTTTCTTT. Together with reference TRBV19 and TRBJ1-1, the CDR3 gives the full variable domain: DGGITQSPKYLFRKEGQNVTLSCEQNLNHDAMYWYRQDPGQGLRLIYYSQIVNDFQKGDIAEGYSVSREKKESFPLTVTSAQKNPTAFYLCASAGLYTEAFFGQGTRLTVV.

The V and J genes are TRBV7-9 and TRBJ2-5; D is uncertain. Trimming pared 4 bases from V and 4 bases from J, leaving 16 bases between. CDR3 length: 15 residues. Germline-derived CDR1 and CDR2 are SEHNR and FQNEAQ (reference sequence). The CDR3 spells CASSSAIDGVETQYF. In nucleotides, the CDR3 is TGTGCCAGCAGCTCGGCTATCGACGGCGTAGAGACCCAGTACTTC.

This chain links TRBV5-4 with TRBJ2-1, with no clear D. Trimming removed 6 bases at V and 9 bases at J, with 16 bases between. Germline CDR1 reads SGHNT; CDR2 reads YYREEE (reference sequence). The CDR3 is 13 residues long. CDR3 loop: CASTVGGPGEQFF. In nucleotides, the CDR3 is TGTGCCAGCACCGTCGGTGGGCCCGGTGAGCAGTTCTTC.

This chain joins TRBV13 and TRBJ2-5; 8 positions agree with TRBD2. Germline CDR1 is PRHDT and CDR2 is FYEKMQ (reference sequence). Trimming cost V 0 bases and J 5 bases; bases outside gene matches: 8. The CDR3 contains 16 residues. CDR3 amino acids: CASSLGEGTSRETQYF. CDR3 bases: TGTGCCAGCAGCTTAGGAGAAGGGACTAGTAGGGAGACCCAGTACTTC.

The chain recombines TRBV19 with TRBJ2-7; 10 bases are a match to TRBD1. CDR1 and CDR2 (germline): LNHDA, SQIVND (reference sequence). V shed 5 bases, J shed 3 bases, and the junction held 4 bases outside the gene matches. CDR3 length: 14 residues. The CDR3 spells CASSGRDRGYEQYF. CDR3 DNA sequence: TGTGCCAGTAGTGGCCGGGACAGGGGCTACGAGCAGTACTTC.

The chain couples TRBV3-1 (or the pseudogene TRBV3-2) to TRBJ2-7; 7 bases map to TRBD1. CDR1 LGHDT and CDR2 YNNKEL come from the germline V gene (reference sequence). The CDR3 is 16 amino acids. The ends lost 2 bases at V and 3 bases at J; junction bases unmatched: 10. The DNA for the CDR3 is TGTGCCAGCAGCCAAAATATACAGGGGATTCTCTACGAGCAGTACTTC. Amino acid sequence: CASSQNIQGILYEQYF.

This clone is judged medium-sized. The rearrangement links TRBV9 to TRBJ1-6; D remains ambiguous. The germline V gene has CDR1 SGDLS and CDR2 YYNGEE. The CDR3 has 13 residues. The germline V and J ends were trimmed by 3 bases and 9 bases, with 10 bases remaining between them. CDR3 amino acids: CASSALTGSPLHF. As DNA, the CDR3 is TGTGCCAGCAGCGCCTTAACTGGTTCACCCCTCCACTTT.

This chain links TRBV4-3 with TRBJ2-5; D tentatively reads TRBD1 or TRBD2 (7 bases each). The germline V and J ends were trimmed by 0 bases and 4 bases, with 12 bases remaining between them. CDR3 length: 15 residues. CDR1 and CDR2 from the germline V gene are LGHNA and YSLEER. The CDR3 spells CASSQEGQRGETQYF. The DNA of the CDR3 is TGCGCCAGCAGCCAAGAGGGACAGCGGGGAGAGACCCAGTACTTC.